The 2 T cell receptor beta chains below come from one sample, sequenced in a study of cytomegalovirus exposure and HLA in healthy donors (TCRdb year 2017). Library prep was done by the immunoSEQ multiplex PCR assay. A mixture of 60 forward primers for TCR Vbeta segments and 13 reverse primers for TCR Jbeta segments was used in the multiplex PCR. Entries here come from immuneACCESS through TCRdb and include only in-frame sequences with V and J called. Some clones fail to appear in such tables; in the studies checked, an unresolved V gene covers under half of the shortfall, and the cause of the remainder is unknown. The sample table contains about 98,000 clones; only one count was recorded for under 85% of them. The ten largest clones add up to 9.5% to 13% of the sample. Sequenced: PBMCs. These receptors all come from a man between 18 and 35 years old in good health and CMV-seropositive.

The chain uses TRBV6-6 and TRBJ1-4; D gene ambiguous. CDR1 is MNHNY and CDR2 is SVGAGI in the germline V gene (reference sequence). CDR3 length: 11 residues. V gave up 3 bases and J gave up 7 bases, with 3 bases separating them. The CDR3 DNA reads as TGTGCCAGCAGTTATAGTGAAAAACTGTTTTTT. This encodes CASSYSEKLFF.

The genes are TRBV30 and TRBJ2-7; D unresolved. The V end lost 4 bases, the J end lost 0 bases, and 13 bases lay between the germline ends. The germline V gene has CDR1 GTSNPN and CDR2 SVGIG (reference sequence). This CDR3 is 14 amino acids long. CDR3 protein: CAWTGSFNSYEQYF. The CDR3 DNA reads as TGTGCCTGGACAGGCTCATTCAACTCCTACGAGCAGTACTTC. The full variable domain, with the rest looked up from reference TRBV30 and TRBJ2-7, is SQTIHQWPATLVQPVGSPLSLECTVEGTSNPNLYWYRQAAGRGLQLLFYSVGIGQISSEVPQNLSASRPQDRQFILSSKKLLLSDSGFYLCAWTGSFNSYEQYFGPGTRLTVT.